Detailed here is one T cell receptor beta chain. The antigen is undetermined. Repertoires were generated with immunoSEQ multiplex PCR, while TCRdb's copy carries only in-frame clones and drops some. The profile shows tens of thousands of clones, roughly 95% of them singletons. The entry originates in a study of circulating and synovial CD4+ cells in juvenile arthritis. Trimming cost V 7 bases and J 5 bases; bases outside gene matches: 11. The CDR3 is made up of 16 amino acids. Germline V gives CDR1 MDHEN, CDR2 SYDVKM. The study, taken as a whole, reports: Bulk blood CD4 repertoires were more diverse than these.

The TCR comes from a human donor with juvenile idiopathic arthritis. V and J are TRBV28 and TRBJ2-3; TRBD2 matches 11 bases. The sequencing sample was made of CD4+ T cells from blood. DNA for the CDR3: TGTGCCAGCACCCTAACTAGCGGGAGAGGTATAGATACGCAGTATTTT. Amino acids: CASTLTSGRGIDTQYF.